The entry below describes one TCR beta chain. Its target antigen remains unknown. Base qualities are not recorded, but no much larger clone differs from it by a single base. Libraries were built with the immunoSEQ multiplex PCR assay. For the multiplex PCR, a mixture combining 60 forward primers for TCR Vbeta segments and 13 reverse primers for TCR Jbeta segments was used. The CDR3 region of rearranged TCR beta genes was amplified from genomic DNA by a multiplex PCR assay. The Illumina HiSeq System was used to sequence the amplified TCR beta libraries as 87-base-pair reads. The authors' analysis ran thus. A later analysis counted some 80 million unique TCR beta chains across the 690 or so repertoires, and 10 million to 11 million of these chains were shared by at least two donors. Raw reads were error-corrected and collapsed into unique sequences with a nearest-neighbor algorithm that merged closely related sequences to remove PCR and sequencing errors. Alignment of CDR3 sequences to IMGT reference sequences was used to assign V, D and J gene segments. Each retained sequence needed at least a six-nucleotide match to both a V gene segment and a J gene segment. Rearrangements were called productive when the CDR3 lacked stop codons and stayed in frame with V and J; all others were non-productive. CDR3 was defined according to IMGT convention as the region running from the second conserved V-encoded cysteine to the conserved J-encoded phenylalanine. The earlier analysis of about 610 of the donors excluded sequences that lacked an unambiguous match to a single V gene segment. In an earlier analysis of several hundred of the donors, a V segment was called functional when productive rearrangements were above 56.7%, and segregating when the standard deviation between donors exceeded 5%. A statistical classification framework was built for diagnosing cytomegalovirus status from the catalog of TCR beta chain sequences. In a later analysis, V and J genes were assigned by comparing TCR nucleotide sequences against IMGT/GENE-DB human TR gene sequences. In a later analysis, CDR3 sequences and most-parsimonious VDJ recombination scenarios were assigned using the TCRdist pipeline. In a later analysis, each TCR beta chain was defined by its CDR3 amino acid sequence together with its V-gene family, and reads without a unique V-gene family were excluded. To address suspected cross-contamination and a sequencing artifact, a later analysis removed 450 to 700 highly shared, low-generation-probability nucleotide sequences. A later analysis calculated a clonal expansion index for each public chain from normalized within-repertoire ranks of inferred template counts. In a later analysis, generation probabilities were computed with a VDJ recombination model fitted to out-of-frame rearrangements, and the resulting probabilities were checked against IGoR. A later analysis scored TCR-TCR, TCR-HLA and TCR-CMV co-occurrence with hypergeometric tests, applying a repertoire-size bias correction to TCR pairs. In a later analysis, false discovery rates were estimated by permuting HLA or CMV assignments 20 times. A later analysis grouped co-occurring TCRs with DBSCAN, adding TCRdist sequence similarity when clustering within HLA-allele-positive subsets. Repertoires with fewer than 30,000 or more than 120,000 public chains, plus five repertoires with anomalous nucleotide sharing, were excluded from co-occurrence clustering. The source is immuneACCESS, and TCRdb retained only in-frame sequences with V and J called. Part of the clones is not carried over; for the studies checked, unresolved V genes explain less than half of this, and the remainder is unexplained. The V and J calls and clone size are taken from that table; D and trimming were inferred from the DNA. In all, the sample holds roughly 13,000 clones, and 63% of those were seen once. The ten largest clonotypes hold approximately 15% of the sample.

The cohort consisted of some 670 healthy bone marrow donors. All cohort members were sampled while nominally healthy, although unrecorded immune exposures were likely present. The donor was CMV seropositive and belonged to the group of a few hundred seropositive cohort members. A peripheral blood sample was provided by each donor, and peripheral blood mononuclear cells were used for TCR beta sequencing. Genomic DNA was extracted from the blood cell samples with the Qiagen DNeasy Blood Extraction Kit. The data belong to a study of cytomegalovirus exposure and HLA in healthy donors (dated by TCRdb to the late 2010s). Turning to the overall study: In an earlier analysis of 587 of the donors, 276 Gb of sequence data and 117 million unique TCR beta sequences from about 190 million T cells were reported. On average, about 240,000 unique TCR beta nucleotide sequences were sequenced per donor among a few hundred genotyped donors of the cohort, with around 19% of those sequences being non-productive. Alongside the repertoire data, information on donor age, sex, ethnicity and CMV serostatus was compiled. To predict cytomegalovirus infection status, the study brought together high-throughput TCR immunosequencing, statistical association of individual TCRs with disease status, and machine learning. A separate validation cohort of approximately 120 different subjects was used in addition to the roughly 700-subject first cohort. Class I and class II HLA loci were covered by the typing at four-digit resolution. An early release covering more than 500 HLA-typed donors comprised about 310 gigabases of sequencing data and around 85 million unique TCR sequences. Rather than drawing on any new phenotypic data, the later analysis identified candidate immune exposures from TCR beta sequences and the way those sequences occurred across donors. All discovery cohort repertoires had been generated using a single sequencing platform. The study was designed to test whether signatures of past pathogen exposure could be identified by cataloging public T cell receptors. Using immunosequencing, the study profiled T cell repertoires from 500 to 800 subjects and related those repertoires to cytomegalovirus serostatus. Five DR-DQ haplotypes were handled as single units for association and clustering, since linkage in the cohort was strong. Typing coverage differed by locus: A, B, C, DRB1 and DQB1 were typed in roughly 629-630 donors, DQA1 in approximately 520, DPA1 in over 600, and DPB1 in roughly 450. An earlier analysis of around 640 of the donors used high-throughput TCR beta sequencing to judge whether each TCR beta V gene segment behaved as functional or pseudogenic. The genetic ancestry cluster associated with self-reported Caucasian donors included about 81% of the roughly 360 genotyped donors. A later genetic analysis used genome-wide SNP genotypes for 398 of the 666 donors, treating that subset as a discovery cohort. A later analysis re-examined previously published TCR beta repertoires from around 670 donors and added high-resolution HLA genotyping to investigate patterns of TCR occurrence. Beyond this particular receptor, the publication reports: Some IMGT-functional V segments, including TRBV6-2 and TRBV6-3, could not be told apart with the 87-base-pair reads, so those segments were excluded. While some public TCRs were present in many individuals, most TCR sequences turned up only very rarely across donors. In this cohort, only TCR beta chains were sequenced, and detectable features were limited by the absence of alpha or paired-chain data. The study listed approximately 150 TCR beta chains as associated with cytomegalovirus. In an earlier analysis of 450 to 750 of the donors, most TCR beta V segments appeared in productive rearrangements about 87% or about 30% of the time, broadly matching IMGT annotations. A cluster of highly shared sequence variants was judged likely to be a technical artifact of the sequencing pipeline. In a later analysis, most CMV-associated TCR beta chains were found to appear HLA-restricted, with HLA associations seemingly driven largely by CMV exposure. In a later analysis, TCR association rates were found to vary across HLA loci, with the most associated TCRs seen for DRB1 alleles and the fewest for HLA-C alleles. A few of the identified cytomegalovirus-associated TCR beta chains were confirmed in vitro to be specific for cytomegalovirus antigens. A later analysis reported that several top co-occurrence clusters appeared linked to parvovirus B19, influenza, CMV and Epstein-Barr virus. The classifier was reported to diagnose cytomegalovirus status with high specificity and sensitivity in both the original cohort and the validation cohort. It was suggested by the authors that the approach could potentially be generalized to other disease states and immunological phenotypes. Compared with equally common non-associated chains, HLA-associated TCR beta chains in a later analysis were more clonally expanded and had lower generation probabilities. Linkage disequilibrium might explain the correlated functional status among segregating V segments, but an unknown experimental factor could not be excluded. A further reported finding was that TCR beta sequences accurately predicted the HLA-A and HLA-B alleles for most subjects in the first cohort. An association between a missense DCLRE1C variant and V-gene and J-gene trimming of TCR beta chains was found in a later genetic analysis and replicated in an independent cohort. The only immune exposure information available for the cohort was CMV serostatus. In a later genetic analysis, fewer N-insertions in productive TCRs were reported among donors in an Asian-associated ancestry cluster than the roughly 700-donor mean. Specific HLA alleles were associated with 16,951 TCR beta sequences at a false discovery rate of 0.05 in a later analysis. Strong co-occurrence of HLA alleles, especially DR and DQ, made assigning TCR associations to individual alleles difficult. Because HLA typing was unavailable for some donors at each locus, only the typed subset was used in association tests. The earlier analysis of some 560 of the donors excluded around 17 rarely observed V segments, including chromosome 9 orphons, because counts were too low. The presence/absence analyses assumed that sequencing depth was roughly uniform across donors, and that assumption may not be true.

The CDR3 holds 17 amino acids from the cysteine to the phenylalanine. CDR3 DNA is the only sequence kept; it has 51 bases, read in frame from the first base. Unmatched junction bases come to 11, with V trimmed by 2 bases and J by 7 bases. As encoded in the germline V gene, CDR1 is SGHTS while CDR2 is YDEGEE. The receptor comes from a woman between 45 and 65 years old in good health and CMV-seropositive. The V and J genes are TRBV5-8 and TRBJ1-5, and 11 junction bases match TRBD1. Sequenced input: PBMCs. Here the CDR3 is given as CASSFGQGAIARQPQHF. The nucleotide sequence reads TGTGCCAGCAGCTTCGGACAGGGGGCTATCGCCCGGCAGCCCCAGCATTTT. With all but the CDR3 taken from the reference TRBV5-8 and TRBJ1-5 genes, the full variable domain is: EAGVTQSPTHLIKTRGQQATLRCSPISGHTSVYWYQQALGLGLQFLLWYDEGEERNRGNFPPRFSGRQFPNYSSELNVNALELEDSALYLCASSFGQGAIARQPQHFGDGTRLSIL.